This TCR beta chain was profiled in a study of shared clonotypes between healthy human individuals. Naive CD8 cells lacked CD45RO and underwent positive selection for CCR7, leaving out terminally differentiated effector memory CD45RA+ cells. This table comes from immunoSEQ multiplex PCR, and its TCRdb copy is limited to in-frame clones, with some not included. The sample lists some 1,900,000 clones, over 85% seen once, with 0.95% to 1.5% in the top ten. The source of this sequence is a man younger than 35 in good health. The sequencing input was naive CD8+ T cells sorted from blood.

CDR3 sequence (DNA): TGTGCCAGCAGTCTTAGTGCAGGCGAATACTCCTACGAGCAGTACTTC. This sequence encodes CASSLSAGEYSYEQYF. The chain has TRBV27 and TRBJ2-7; D is unresolved. CDR1 and CDR2 (germline): MNHEY, SMNVEV (reference sequence). This CDR3 contains 16 residues. V was shortened by 5 bases and J by 0 bases, with 17 bases between the two germline ends.